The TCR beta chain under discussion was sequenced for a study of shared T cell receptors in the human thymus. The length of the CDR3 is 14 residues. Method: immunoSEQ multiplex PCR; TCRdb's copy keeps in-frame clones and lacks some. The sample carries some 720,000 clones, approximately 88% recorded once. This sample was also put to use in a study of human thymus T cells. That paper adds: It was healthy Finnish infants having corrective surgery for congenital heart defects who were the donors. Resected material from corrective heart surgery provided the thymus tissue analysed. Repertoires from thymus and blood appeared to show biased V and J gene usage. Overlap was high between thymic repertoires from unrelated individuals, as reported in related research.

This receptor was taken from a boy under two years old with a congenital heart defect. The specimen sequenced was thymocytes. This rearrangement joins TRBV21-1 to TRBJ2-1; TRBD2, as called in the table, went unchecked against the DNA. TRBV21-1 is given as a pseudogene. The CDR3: CASSNFCSYNEQFF. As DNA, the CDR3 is TGTGCCAGCAGCAATTTCTGCTCCTACAATGAGCAGTTCTTC.